This paragraph covers one T cell receptor beta chain sequence. The CDR3 runs to 13 residues. The V end was cut by 2 bases, the J end by 9 bases, with 12 bases between. The sample originates from a study of blood T cell repertoires in COVID-19. Sequenced by immunoSEQ multiplex PCR; TCRdb stores in-frame clones only, minus some. The repertoire holds roughly 200,000 clones, with roughly 86% as singletons. The material sequenced was peripheral blood. The rearrangement links TRBV5-3 to TRBJ2-1, with unresolved D. TRBV5-3 is labeled an ORF, and its function is uncertain. The receptor's source is a man in his forties with active or convalescent COVID-19. Here the CDR3 DNA reads TGTGCCAGAAGCTTAACTGGTATCGGTGAGCAGTTCTTC. Translation: CARSLTGIGEQFF.